This T cell receptor beta chain appears in the sequencing data of a study of Graves' ophthalmopathy and Graves' hyperthyroidism. Study results and limitations: From stable hyperthyroidism, ophthalmopathy was separated by a 13-signature model with 85% to 90% sensitivity and about 81% specificity. Most thyroid clonotypes expanded beyond 0.001 frequency were also found in blood.

Recruitment covered hyperthyroidism patients aged 18 to 65 whose new diagnosis was of under 2 months' duration. Patients with other autoimmune diseases, uncontrolled infections, pregnancy or lactation were excluded. The V gene lost 8 bases and the J gene lost 1 base, with 9 bases spanning the gap. The CDR3 spans 14 residues. TCR beta CDR3 regions were amplified from RNA transcripts. Following a first-round RT-PCR that used HTBI primers, a second-round multiplex PCR was carried out. TCRdb recomputed calls from the multiplex PCR reads with MiXCR, one row per CDR3 protein. The table records over a million distinct CDR3 sequences, about 35% of them present only once. A note on this clonotype: What it recognizes is unknown.

Material: peripheral blood or thyroid tissue (not recorded which). The chain uses TRBV12-3 or TRBV12-4 and TRBJ1-6; D not resolved. The TCR comes from an adult man with Graves' hyperthyroidism. The CDR3 protein is CASCSGSYNSPLHF. The DNA of the CDR3 is TGTGCCAGCTGTAGCGGGTCCTATAATTCACCCCTCCACTTT.